The next 3 T cell receptor beta chains were all read from a single sample in a study of T cell changes during pregnancy in multiple sclerosis. Clones were sequenced by immunoSEQ multiplex PCR, and TCRdb holds only the in-frame ones, with some missing. The data contain over 45,000 clones, approximately 90% of them seen just once; the ten biggest clones take up about 0.6%. The sample was CD4+ T cells from peripheral blood mononuclear cells, taken after pregnancy. These receptors originate from a female donor with multiple sclerosis, enrolled in a pregnancy study.

The gene calls are TRBV7-8 and TRBJ2-1, with D perhaps matching TRBD1 (5 bases). Per germline, CDR1 SGHVS and CDR2 FQNEAQ. The germline V and J ends were trimmed by 5 bases and 3 bases, with 17 bases remaining between them. CDR3 length equals 16 residues. CDR3 in DNA: TGTGCCAGCAGCCCCTCCCGGACAAAATTCTACAATGAGCAGTTCTTC. Translating gives CASSPSRTKFYNEQFF.

The rearrangement joins TRBV7-2 to TRBJ1-3; TRBD1 might be the D (6 bases). The CDR3 has 15 amino acids. Trimming stripped 2 bases from V and 3 bases from J, with 11 bases between. Germline V gene data show CDR1 as SGHTA and CDR2 as FQGNSA. In nucleotides, the CDR3 is TGTGCCAGCAGCTTATACACAGGGATTGGAAACACCATATATTTT. This encodes CASSLYTGIGNTIYF.

DNA of the CDR3: TGTGCCAGCAGCGTAGGAACAGGGGAACAATCCTACGAGCAGTACTTC. It yields the protein CASSVGTGEQSYEQYF. This chain connects TRBV9 to TRBJ2-7, with TRBD1 identical over 7 bases. CDR3 length: 16 residues. The V gene's germline CDR1 is SGDLS and CDR2 YYNGEE. Germline trimming cut 0 bases from V and 1 base from J; bases unmatched to any gene: 7. Looking up the rest from reference TRBV9 and TRBJ2-7 gives the full variable domain: DSGVTQTPKHLITATGQRVTLRCSPRSGDLSVYWYQQSLDQGLQFLIQYYNGEERAKGNILERFSAQQFPDLHSELNLSSLELGDSALYFCASSVGTGEQSYEQYFGPGTRLTVT.